These 14 T cell receptor beta chains were sequenced from one sample in a study of shared clonotypes between healthy human individuals. The repertoire was sequenced with immunoSEQ multiplex PCR; TCRdb's copy has only in-frame clones and lacks some. The table lists about 2.1 million clones, roughly 95% of them singletons. CD45RO-negative cells were positively selected for CCR7, leaving out terminally differentiated effector memory CD45RA+ cells. Material: naive CD8+ T cells from PBMCs. The receptors shown here come from a man between 18 and 35 years old in good health. Some clones in this sample may be carry-over from other donors' samples.

Of note for this clone: In the same sample, other DNA sequences code for this CDR3. The chain is built from TRBV30 and TRBJ2-7; D is perhaps TRBD1 or TRBD2 (5 bases each). From germline, CDR1 is GTSNPN and CDR2 SVGIG (reference sequence). V was clipped by 1 base and J by 7 bases, with 8 bases between them. This CDR3 contains 11 residues. CDR3 DNA sequence: TGTGCCTGGAGTGCAGGGAGTGAGCAGTACTTC. This encodes CAWSAGSEQYF.

The rearrangement joins TRBV6-5 to TRBJ2-3; the D is unclear. The germline gives CDR1 MNHEY, CDR2 SVGAGI. With 2 bases removed from V and 6 bases from J, the gap between germline ends came to 3 bases. The CDR3 has 11 amino acids. The CDR3 nucleotides read TGTGCCAGCAGTTACCAGGATACGCAGTATTTT. Translated, it gives CASSYQDTQYF.

In its sample, this clone was seen once. The chain carries TRBV9 and TRBJ2-2; D is unresolved. Trimming removed 4 bases at V and 0 bases at J, with 16 bases between. This CDR3 contains 17 residues. Germline assignment: CDR1 SGDLS and CDR2 YYNGEE. CDR3 sequence (DNA): TGTGCCAGCAGCCATAAACCCGGACCTACGAACACCGGGGAGCTGTTTTTT. Its translation is CASSHKPGPTNTGELFF.

The chain has TRBV4-1 and TRBJ1-2; D gene uncertain. The length of the CDR3 is 14 residues. V was pared by 0 bases and J by 4 bases, with 9 bases between. Germline CDR1 and CDR2: MGHRA and YSYEKL. CDR3 bases: TGCGCCAGCAGCCAAGACATAGCGATCTATGGCTACACCTTC. Its translation: CASSQDIAIYGYTF.

This chain uses TRBV28 with TRBJ2-7; D may be TRBD1 (7 bases). Germline V gene lookup returns CDR1 MDHEN and CDR2 SYDVKM. CDR3 size: 20 residues. Trimming removed 5 bases at V and 3 bases at J, with 32 bases between. The CDR3 sequence is CASSHFQGFARVRGDYEQYF. The CDR3 DNA reads as TGTGCCAGCAGTCACTTTCAGGGGTTTGCCAGAGTCAGGGGGGACTACGAGCAGTACTTC.

J is TRBJ2-5 and V is TRBV30; maybe TRBD1 (5 bases). Trimming took off 0 bases at V and 5 bases at J, with 16 bases between the two ends. This CDR3 has 15 residues. CDR1 and CDR2 (germline): GTSNPN, SVGIG (reference sequence). The DNA of the CDR3 is TGTGCCTGGAGTGTATGGGGCAGGACGGAGGAGACCCAGTACTTC. Its protein is CAWSVWGRTEETQYF.

The V gene is TRBV10-1, the J gene TRBJ2-1, with TRBD2 matching over 11 bases. Unmatched junction bases numbered 6, after V lost 2 bases and J lost 6 bases. In germline, CDR1 is WNHNN, CDR2 SYGVQD (reference sequence). This CDR3 comprises 16 residues. CDR3 region: CASSEQRTSGSNEQFF. DNA for the CDR3: TGCGCCAGCAGTGAGCAACGTACTAGCGGGAGCAATGAGCAGTTCTTC.

Of note for this clone: Other DNA sequences from this sample encode an identical CDR3 as well. J is TRBJ1-5 and V is TRBV27; D remains unclear. Germline V gene sequence: CDR1 MNHEY, CDR2 SMNVEV (reference sequence). This CDR3 is 16 amino acids long. Trimming took 6 bases from V and 1 from J, leaving 16 bases between them. The CDR3 nucleotides are TGTGCCAGCAGCCCAAGCTGGGGAGAGAGCAATCAGCCCCAGCATTTT. Protein: CASSPSWGESNQPQHF.

This clone was counted a single time. The chain links TRBV10-3 to TRBJ2-2, with 14 bases aligning to TRBD2. There are 17 residues in the CDR3. V lost 8 bases, J lost 4 bases, and 9 bases stayed unmatched. Germline loops: CDR1 ENHRY, CDR2 SYGVKD. CDR3 sequence (DNA): TGTGCCATCCCCGACGGGACTAGCGGGAGTATCACCGGGGAGCTGTTTTTT. It encodes CAIPDGTSGSITGELFF.

The genes are TRBV7-9 and TRBJ2-7; 14 positions agree with TRBD2. J lost 4 bases, V lost 0 bases, and 8 bases had no gene match. This CDR3 contains 18 residues. Germline V gives CDR1 SEHNR, CDR2 FQNEAQ (reference sequence). The CDR3 nucleotides read TGTGCCAGCAGCTTAGCCGGCGGGACTAGCGGGAGCTATTACGAGCAGTACTTC. It is translated as CASSLAGGTSGSYYEQYF. Filled out from reference TRBV7-9 and TRBJ2-7, the complete variable domain reads DTGVSQNPRHKITKRGQNVTFRCDPISEHNRLYWYRQTLGQGPEFLTYFQNEAQLEKSRLLSDRFSAERPKGSFSTLEIQRTEQGDSAMYLCASSLAGGTSGSYYEQYFGPGTRLTVT.

V usage is TRBV9 and J usage is TRBJ2-2; 8 nucleotides match TRBD1. This CDR3 contains 16 residues. The ends lost 2 bases at V and 3 bases at J; junction bases unmatched: 6. Germline-derived CDR1 and CDR2 are SGDLS and YYNGEE. The CDR3 coding sequence is TGTGCCAGCAGCGTTGATCAGGGGGCGGACACCGGGGAGCTGTTTTTT. Translating it yields CASSVDQGADTGELFF.

The V call is TRBV9, the J call TRBJ1-1, with 7 nucleotides matching TRBD1. This CDR3 has 17 residues. The V segment lost 4 bases and the J segment 0 bases; nucleotides outside the gene matches: 12. Per germline, CDR1 SGDLS and CDR2 YYNGEE. As DNA, the CDR3 is TGTGCCAGCAGCCGGGGGTTCCAGGGGGTAATGAACACTGAAGCTTTCTTT. This sequence encodes CASSRGFQGVMNTEAFF.

The V and J genes are TRBV9 and TRBJ1-2; D is unresolved. Trimming removed 3 bases from V and 7 bases from J, with 16 bases in between. The CDR3 covers 14 residues. Germline CDR1 is SGDLS and CDR2 is YYNGEE. The chain's CDR3 is CASSGRWGSGGYTF. As DNA, the CDR3 is TGTGCCAGCAGCGGCAGGTGGGGTTCCGGTGGCTACACCTTC.

There are a few counts of this clone. This CDR3 is also generated by other DNA sequences in the sample. V usage is TRBV6-6 and J usage is TRBJ2-2; no firm D call. This CDR3 region has 13 residues. Trimming removed 0 bases from V and 5 bases from J, with 4 bases in between. Germline V lookup: CDR1 MNHNY, CDR2 SVGAGI (reference sequence). Here the CDR3 DNA reads TGTGCCAGCAGTTACTCGGGTACCGGGGAGCTGTTTTTT. This codes for CASSYSGTGELFF.